The T cell receptor beta chain under discussion was sequenced for a study of shared clonotypes between healthy human individuals. For this clone: Its target is not known.

The CDR3 has 13 amino acids. Trimming took 8 bases from V and 8 from J, leaving 18 bases between them. Germline V gives CDR1 LNHDA, CDR2 SQIVND (reference sequence). General study findings and limits: Expectations were that clonotype sharing among donors would be affected by sequencing depth.

Libraries were prepared by immunoSEQ multiplex PCR; TCRdb keeps only in-frame clonotypes and omits some of them. The sample records about 330,000 clones, roughly 87% being singletons. The TCR comes from a man in his late teens or twenties in good health. The chain uses TRBV19 and TRBJ1-2; perhaps TRBD1 as D (5 bases). Sequences were obtained from memory CD8+ T cells sorted from blood. Subset indicated: CD45RO+ cells pooled with CCR7-negative TemRA cells. DNA of the CDR3: TGTGCCAGTGGCCCAGGGCCCCTGGGCGGCTACACCTTC. This encodes CASGPGPLGGYTF.